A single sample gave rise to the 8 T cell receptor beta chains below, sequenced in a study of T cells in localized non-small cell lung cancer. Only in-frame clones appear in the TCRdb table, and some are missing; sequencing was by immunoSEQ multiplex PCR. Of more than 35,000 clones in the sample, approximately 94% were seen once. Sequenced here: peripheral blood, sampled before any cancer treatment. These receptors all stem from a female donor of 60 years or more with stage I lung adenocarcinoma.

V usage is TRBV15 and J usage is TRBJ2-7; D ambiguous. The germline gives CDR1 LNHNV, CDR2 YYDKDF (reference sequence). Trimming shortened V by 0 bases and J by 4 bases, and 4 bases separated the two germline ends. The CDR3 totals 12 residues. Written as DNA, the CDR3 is TGTGCCACCAGCAGAGATAGGTACGAGCAGTACTTC. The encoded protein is CATSRDRYEQYF.

The CDR3 here is CASSQGGDLDSYEQYF. The CDR3 DNA reads as TGCGCCAGCAGCCAAGGAGGGGATCTCGACTCCTACGAGCAGTACTTC. This sequence joins TRBV4-1 and TRBJ2-7; TRBD1 or TRBD2 may be the D gene (5 bases each). Germline CDR1 is MGHRA and CDR2 is YSYEKL. CDR3 size: 16 residues. V lost 1 base and J 0 bases, leaving 13 bases between the germline ends.

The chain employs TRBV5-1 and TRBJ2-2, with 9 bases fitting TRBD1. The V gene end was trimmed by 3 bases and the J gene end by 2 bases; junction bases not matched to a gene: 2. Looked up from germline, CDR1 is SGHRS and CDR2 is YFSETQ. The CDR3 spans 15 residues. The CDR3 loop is CASSSGQGNTGELFF. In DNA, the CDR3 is TGCGCCAGCAGCTCGGGACAGGGTAACACCGGGGAGCTGTTTTTT.

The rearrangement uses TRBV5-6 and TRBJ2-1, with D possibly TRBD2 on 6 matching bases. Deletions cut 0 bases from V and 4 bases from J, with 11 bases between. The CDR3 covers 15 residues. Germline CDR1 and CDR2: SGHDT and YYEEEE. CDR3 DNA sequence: TGTGCCAGCAGCTTGGTGGGGGGACTTTACAATGAGCAGTTCTTC. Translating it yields CASSLVGGLYNEQFF.

The CDR3 coding sequence is TGTGCCAGCAGCCTTGCGGGGTTGTCCTACAATGAGCAGTTCTTC. This codes for CASSLAGLSYNEQFF. The chain combines TRBV9 with TRBJ2-1, with a possible D match to TRBD2 (6 bases). This CDR3 contains 15 residues. V was cut by 4 bases and J by 1 base, with 12 bases left in between. Germline V gives CDR1 SGDLS, CDR2 YYNGEE.

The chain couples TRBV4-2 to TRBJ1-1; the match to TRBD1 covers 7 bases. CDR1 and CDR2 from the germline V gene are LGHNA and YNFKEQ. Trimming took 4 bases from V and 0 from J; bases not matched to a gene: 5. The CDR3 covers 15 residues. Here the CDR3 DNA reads TGTGCCAGCAGCCCTCGACAGGGATTGAACACTGAAGCTTTCTTT. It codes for CASSPRQGLNTEAFF.

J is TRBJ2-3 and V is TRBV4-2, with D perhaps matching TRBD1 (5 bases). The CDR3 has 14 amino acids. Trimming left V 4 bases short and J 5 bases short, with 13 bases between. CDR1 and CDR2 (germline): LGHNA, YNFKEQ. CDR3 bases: TGTGCCAGCAGCCTTCAAGGGGATGTAGATACGCAGTATTTT. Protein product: CASSLQGDVDTQYF.

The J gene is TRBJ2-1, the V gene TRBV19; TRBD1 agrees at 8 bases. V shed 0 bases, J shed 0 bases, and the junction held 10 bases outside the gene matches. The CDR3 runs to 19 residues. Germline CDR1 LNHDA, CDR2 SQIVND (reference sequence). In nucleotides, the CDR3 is TGTGCCAGTAGTATAGATCTGGCAGGGGGCCAGAGCTCCTACAATGAGCAGTTCTTC. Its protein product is CASSIDLAGGQSSYNEQFF.